The text below deals with one TCR beta chain. How the authors handled the data: Reference gene primer amplification gave estimated nucleated cell counts. The repertoire was sequenced with immunoSEQ multiplex PCR; TCRdb's copy has only in-frame clones and lacks some. The V and J calls and clone size come from that table; D and trimming were worked out from the DNA. The table lists under 70,000 clones, over 75% of them singletons. The sample comes from a study of blood T cell repertoires in COVID-19. Study-wide context: Collection of acute and convalescent COVID-19 samples took place in the United States, Italy and Spain. The analysed material was cDNA or gDNA that came from T cells, B-cell-depleted T cells, or PBMCs.

Sequencing used peripheral blood. The TCR was taken from a human donor in a cohort sampled during active COVID-19.

DNA for the CDR3: TGTGCCAGCTCTGACCAATGGGACAGGGGGCGGGATCAGCCCCAGCATTTT. Translated: CASSDQWDRGRDQPQHF. The chain is built from TRBV18 and TRBJ1-5; 12 nucleotides match TRBD1. This CDR3 contains 17 residues. CDR1 and CDR2 (germline): KGHSH, LQKENI. V shed 6 bases, J shed 5 bases, and the junction held 11 bases outside the gene matches.